This T cell receptor (beta chain) was found in a study of Ad26.COV2.S vaccination and SARS-CoV-2 variants. On the study more broadly: Among those in the COV1001 Ad26.COV2.S trial arm was the donor. Ad26.COV2.S shots went into the muscle once or twice, 56 days apart. Findings and caveats of the study: Compared with placebo recipients, vaccine recipients had higher spike-specific TCR breadth.

Points on this clone: Its antigen is still unknown.

The V gene lost 0 bases and the J gene lost 5 bases, with 13 bases spanning the gap. CDR1 is SGHAT and CDR2 is FQNNGV in the germline V gene. This CDR3 comprises 16 residues. The assay was immunoSEQ multiplex PCR, and TCRdb's table has in-frame clones only and misses some. The sample has some 410,000 clones, 92% seen once. Treatment given: around 19 received Ad26.COV2.S at low or high dose, single or two shots; roughly five received placebo; per-sample allocation not given. Sample collection was performed on day 63 after the first vaccine or placebo injection. Expression of Wuhan-strain SARS-CoV-2 spike came from the Ad26 vector that formed the vaccine.

The V call is TRBV11-2, the J call TRBJ1-4; D gene unclear. The sample was peripheral blood, taken in a trial of Ad26.COV2.S vaccine versus placebo. The sequence was collected from a person aged 18 to 59 who received the Ad26.COV2.S COVID-19 vaccine or a placebo. The CDR3 sequence is CASSLDLIQQNEKLFF. In nucleotides, the CDR3 is TGTGCCAGCAGCTTAGATCTCATACAGCAGAATGAAAAACTGTTTTTT.